A single sample is the source of the 22 T cell receptor delta chains below, sequenced in a study of Vδ1+ human thymocytes. Study-level results: Thymic TRG and TRD repertoires appeared highly polyclonal, with Gaussian CDR3 length distributions.

RNA was extracted from the cells and then reverse transcribed. The CDR3 regions were amplified by multiplex PCR from V-gene primers to a constant-region primer. TCRdb re-processed the multiplex PCR reads using CATT. The table lists tens of thousands of delta-chain clones, more than 13% of them singletons. What these receptors recognize is not known. Sequencing was carried out using Vdelta1+ gamma-delta thymocytes from the thymus. Sample subset: FACS-sorted CD3+ TCRalphabeta- TCRVdelta1+ TCRVdelta2- thymocytes. These receptors were taken from a girl in the first two years of life who had congenital heart surgery.

This rearrangement joins TRDV1 to TRDJ1; 12 positions agree with TRDD3. The junction had 16 bases not matched to a gene; V was cut back by 2 bases and J by 3 bases. This CDR3 comprises 20 residues. Germline values: CDR1 TSWWSYY, CDR2 QGS. The CDR3 DNA reads as TGTGCTCTTGGGGAATCACCCTTTGACGCTGGGGGATACGATTCCGATAAACTCATCTTT. Translating it yields CALGESPFDAGGYDSDKLIF.

The V gene is TRDV1, the J gene TRDJ1; 9 bases match TRDD3. Germline trimming cut 4 bases from V and 9 bases from J; bases unmatched to any gene: 15. The V gene's germline CDR1 is TSWWSYY and CDR2 QGS. The CDR3 is 16 amino acids. The CDR3 region has the DNA TGTGCTCTTGGGGTCACCTCCTGTACTGGGGGAAGGCAACTCATCTTT. This gives the protein CALGVTSCTGGRQLIF.

This clone was seen a few times. This chain joins TRDV1 and TRDJ1; the match to TRDD3 covers 11 bases. Germline trimming cut 3 bases from V and 0 bases from J; bases unmatched to any gene: 15. The germline V gene encodes CDR1 TSWWSYY and CDR2 QGS. The CDR3 spans 20 residues. CDR3 region: CALGELPPVGDTGNTDKLIF. DNA of the CDR3: TGTGCTCTTGGGGAGCTTCCACCAGTGGGGGATACGGGTAACACCGATAAACTCATCTTT.

The chain uses TRDV1 and TRDJ1; 9 nucleotides align to TRDD3. Germline loops: CDR1 TSWWSYY, CDR2 QGS. Unmatched junction bases numbered 31, after V lost 5 bases and J lost 0 bases. The CDR3 covers 24 residues. DNA for the CDR3: TGTGCTCTTGGGCGACCTCCTGAGAAATCCTCTCCACTGGGGGAGGTCTCGTACACCGATAAACTCATCTTT. Translation: CALGRPPEKSSPLGEVSYTDKLIF.

A few counts support this clone. V gene TRDV1 combines with J gene TRDJ1; 12 bases match TRDD3. The CDR3 sequence is 20 residues long. The J segment lost 10 bases and the V segment lost 4 bases, leaving 25 bases of the junction unmatched. CDR1 TSWWSYY and CDR2 QGS come from the germline V gene. The CDR3, as DNA: TGTGCTCTTGGGGGACTCCCTACCCCGCTTACTGGGGGATACCACCAGGGACTCATCTTT. It translates to CALGGLPTPLTGGYHQGLIF.

In this sample, this clone turned up a few times. V gene TRDV1 combines with J gene TRDJ1; the D is unclear. V lost 4 bases and J 3 bases, leaving 12 bases between the germline ends. The CDR3 contains 14 residues. Germline V lookup: CDR1 TSWWSYY, CDR2 QGS. The DNA of the CDR3 is TGTGCTCTTGGGGGTTTCCCAAGCTCCGATAAACTCATCTTT. It is translated as CALGGFPSSDKLIF.

The V call is TRAV29/DV5, the J call TRDJ1; 10 bases are shared with TRDD3. Trimming at V came to 7 bases and at J to 0 bases, leaving 30 bases not matched to a gene. CDR3 length equals 22 residues. Per germline, CDR1 NSMFDY and CDR2 ISSIKDK. CDR3 loop: CASPRCSILGDPCPLYTDKLIF. Here the CDR3 DNA reads TGTGCATCCCCCCGGTGCTCCATACTGGGGGATCCCTGTCCCCTTTACACCGATAAACTCATCTTT.

The rearrangement uses TRDV1 and TRDJ1, with 7 bases that match TRDD3. This CDR3 comprises 21 residues. Germline loops: CDR1 TSWWSYY, CDR2 QGS. The ends lost 0 bases at V and 0 bases at J; junction bases unmatched: 19. This CDR3 is CALGELEGFTRDTGYTDKLIF. The DNA of the CDR3 is TGTGCTCTTGGGGAACTAGAGGGGTTCACCCGGGATACTGGGTACACCGATAAACTCATCTTT.

This clone was counted between two and nine times. The genes are TRDV1 and TRDJ1, with TRDD3 identical over 7 bases. The CDR3 runs to 15 residues. The germline CDR1 and CDR2 sequences are TSWWSYY and QGS. V shed 0 bases and J 0 bases; nucleotides not matched to a gene: 1. Written as DNA, the CDR3 is TGTGCTCTTGGGGAACTACTGGGGAACACCGATAAACTCATCTTT. It codes for CALGELLGNTDKLIF.

This clone has only a few counts. The J gene is TRDJ1, the V gene TRDV1; D gene unclear. Germline loops: CDR1 TSWWSYY, CDR2 QGS. Trimming removed 3 bases from V and 0 bases from J, with 23 bases in between. The CDR3 sequence is 19 residues long. CDR3 sequence (DNA): TGTGCTCTTGGGGAGACTAGGCCGCGAGGATCGCAGTACACCGATAAACTCATCTTT. Residues: CALGETRPRGSQYTDKLIF.

The gene calls are TRDV1 and TRDJ1; 7 positions match TRDD3. The CDR3 covers 18 residues. Germline loops: CDR1 TSWWSYY, CDR2 QGS. V was pared by 2 bases and J by 11 bases, with 23 bases of the junction left unmatched. CDR3 coding DNA: TGTGCTCTTGGGGAAGCCCACCGGCTGGGGGGACTCGACCAAGGGCTCATCTTT. It yields the protein CALGEAHRLGGLDQGLIF.

Comment on this clone: One end of the junction fails to match germline, which may point to a read error. This specimen includes other DNA sequences encoding the same CDR3. V and J are TRDV1 and TRDJ1, with D perhaps assigned TRDD2 or TRDD3 (7 bases each). This CDR3 is 17 amino acids long. Germline CDR1 reads TSWWSYY; CDR2 reads QGS. In DNA form, the CDR3 reads TGCGCTCTTGGGGACCTTCCTGGGCTGGGGGTAAACGATAAACTCATCTTT. Residues: CALGDLPGLGVNDKLIF.

This chain uses TRDV1 with TRDJ1; D not certain. Per germline, CDR1 TSWWSYY and CDR2 QGS. CDR3 length: 17 amino acids. Trimming pared 2 bases from V and 0 bases from J, leaving 16 bases between. Here the CDR3 reads CALGENAVHMYTDKLIF. The CDR3 bases are TGTGCTCTTGGGGAAAACGCGGTCCACATGTACACCGATAAACTCATCTTT.

This clone was found a few times. A much more abundant neighbour one base away suggests this may be a read error. V usage is TRDV2 and J usage is TRDJ1; TRDD3 matches at 7 bases. The trim removed 0 bases at V and 8 bases at J, leaving 26 bases unmatched. The length of the CDR3 is 20 residues. Germline CDR1 reads GEAIGNYY; CDR2 reads EKD. CDR3 in amino acids: CACDTGLLPLKSGGWTKLIF. CDR3 in DNA: TGTGCCTGTGACACCGGACTACTCCCCCTCAAGAGCGGGGGATGGACAAAACTCATCTTT.

This clone has more than one count but fewer than ten. The chain has TRDV1 and TRDJ1, with a weak D call TRDD3 (5 bases). Germline V gives CDR1 TSWWSYY, CDR2 QGS. This CDR3 spans 18 amino acids. Trimming pared 0 bases from V and 3 bases from J, leaving 20 bases between. DNA of the CDR3: TGTGCTCTTGGGGAACTAGCATGTCGGGGGCAAGGGGCCGATAAACTCATCTTT. It specifies CALGELACRGQGADKLIF.

The table lists this clone with a few counts. The chain combines TRDV1 with TRDJ1, with 10 bases fitting TRDD3. CDR1 and CDR2 from the germline V gene are TSWWSYY and QGS. The ends lost 5 bases at V and 0 bases at J; junction bases unmatched: 12. The CDR3 is 18 residues long. CDR3 in amino acids: CALGHLGGIRPYTDKLIF. CDR3 sequence (DNA): TGTGCTCTTGGGCACCTAGGGGGGATACGCCCCTACACCGATAAACTCATCTTT.

This clone occurred a few times. A much larger clone lies a single base off, so this may be a read error. The J gene is TRDJ1, the V gene TRDV2; 8 bases fit TRDD3. This CDR3 spans 16 amino acids. Germline V gene sequence: CDR1 GEAIGNYY, CDR2 EKD. V shed 1 base, J shed 4 bases, and the junction held 10 bases outside the gene matches. CDR3 nucleotides: TGTGCCTGTGACACTTCGGGATACGTGACGATCGATAAACTCATCTTT. This codes for CACDTSGYVTIDKLIF.

This chain uses TRDV1 with TRDJ1, with 9 bases identical to TRDD3. Germline lookup yields CDR1 TSWWSYY and CDR2 QGS. With V trimmed by 7 bases and J by 4 bases, 28 bases remained unmatched. The length of the CDR3 is 21 residues. The CDR3: CALETYVITGGLYLRDDKLIF. CDR3 DNA sequence: TGTGCTCTTGAGACCTACGTTATTACTGGGGGACTCTACCTCCGTGACGATAAACTCATCTTT.

V usage is TRDV1 and J usage is TRDJ1, with 10 bases fitting TRDD3. Per germline, CDR1 TSWWSYY and CDR2 QGS. The CDR3 is made up of 19 amino acids. After removal of 3 bases from V and 2 bases from J, the junction contained 15 bases not matched to a gene. CDR3 DNA: TGTGCTCTTGGGGATCCTAGGGGATGGGGGATACACATAACCGATAAACTCATCTTT. This sequence encodes CALGDPRGWGIHITDKLIF.

This clone was detected only a few times. The gene calls are TRDV1 and TRDJ1, with D tentatively TRDD3 (6 bases). CDR1 is TSWWSYY, CDR2 QGS, per germline. The CDR3 totals 17 residues. V dropped 1 base and J dropped 0 bases, with 15 bases sitting between them. The CDR3: CALGEPTLWDNTDKLIF. CDR3 sequence (DNA): TGTGCTCTTGGGGAACCTACGTTATGGGATAACACCGATAAACTCATCTTT.

This clone was observed a few times. The junction shows a germline mismatch at one end, possibly a read error. V gene TRDV1 combines with J gene TRDJ1; D is perhaps TRDD3 (6 bases). CDR3 length equals 16 residues. Germline V gives CDR1 TSWWSYY, CDR2 QGS. Here the CDR3 DNA reads TGTGCTCCTGGGGACCTCCATACGGAGGGGCACGATAAACTCATCTTT. Its translation: CAPGDLHTEGHDKLIF.

The chain recombines TRAV29/DV5 with TRDJ1; a weak D match, TRDD2 (7 bases). CDR3 size: 21 residues. Trimming removed 0 bases at V and 6 bases at J, with 36 bases between. Germline V gene lookup returns CDR1 NSMFDY and CDR2 ISSIKDK. CDR3 sequence: CAASGDFFEFLRLGCENKLIF. The DNA of the CDR3 is TGTGCAGCAAGCGGAGATTTCTTCGAATTCCTACGACTGGGTTGCGAGAATAAACTCATCTTT. Combining the CDR3 with reference TRAV29/DV5 and TRDJ1 gives the whole variable domain DQQVKQNSPSLSVQEGRISILNCDYTNSMFDYFLWYKKYPAEGPTFLISISSIKDKNEDGRFTVFLNKSAKHLSLHIVPSQPGDSAVYFCAASGDFFEFLRLGCENKLIFGKGTRVTVEP.